This T cell receptor (beta chain) was captured in a study of T cell responses to AZD1222 COVID-19 vaccine. Libraries were prepared by immunoSEQ multiplex PCR; TCRdb keeps only in-frame clonotypes and omits some of them. The data contain 66,000 or so clones, 70% to 80% of them singletons. Germline-derived CDR1 and CDR2 are MNHNY and SVGAGI (reference sequence). The J segment lost 7 bases and the V segment lost 4 bases, leaving 5 bases of the junction unmatched. The CDR3 spans 15 residues. The chain combines TRBV6-6 with TRBJ1-6; 9 bases fit TRBD1. The source material was peripheral blood, sampled on day 0 of MenACWY control vaccination. The clonotype was recovered from an adult in good health. The CDR3 region has the DNA TGTGCCAGCAGTTCAGGGACAGGGAGGAATTCACCCCTCCACTTT. This translates into CASSSGTGRNSPLHF.